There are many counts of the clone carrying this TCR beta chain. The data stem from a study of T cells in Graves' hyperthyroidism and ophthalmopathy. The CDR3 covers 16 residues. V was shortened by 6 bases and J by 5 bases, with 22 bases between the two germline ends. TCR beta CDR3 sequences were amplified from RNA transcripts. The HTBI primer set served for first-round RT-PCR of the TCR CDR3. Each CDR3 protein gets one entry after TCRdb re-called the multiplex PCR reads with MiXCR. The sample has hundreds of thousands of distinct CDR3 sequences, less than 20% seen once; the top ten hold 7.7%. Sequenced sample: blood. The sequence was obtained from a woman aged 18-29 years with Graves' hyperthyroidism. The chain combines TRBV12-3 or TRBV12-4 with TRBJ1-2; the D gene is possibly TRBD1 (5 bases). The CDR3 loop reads CASSLGLGGDFYGYTF. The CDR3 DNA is TGTGCCAGCAGCCTAGGGTTGGGCGGGGACTTTTATGGCTACACCTTC.